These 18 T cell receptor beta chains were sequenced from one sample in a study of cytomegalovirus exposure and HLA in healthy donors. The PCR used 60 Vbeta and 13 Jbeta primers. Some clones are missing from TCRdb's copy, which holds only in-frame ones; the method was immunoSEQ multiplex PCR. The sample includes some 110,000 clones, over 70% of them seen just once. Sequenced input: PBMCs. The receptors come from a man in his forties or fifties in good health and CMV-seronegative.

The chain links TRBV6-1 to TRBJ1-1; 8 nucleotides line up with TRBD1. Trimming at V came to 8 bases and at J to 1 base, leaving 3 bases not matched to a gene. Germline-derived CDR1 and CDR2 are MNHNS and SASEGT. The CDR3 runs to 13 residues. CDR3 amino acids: CASSGQANTEAFF. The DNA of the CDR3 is TGTGCCAGCTCGGGACAGGCGAACACTGAAGCTTTCTTT.

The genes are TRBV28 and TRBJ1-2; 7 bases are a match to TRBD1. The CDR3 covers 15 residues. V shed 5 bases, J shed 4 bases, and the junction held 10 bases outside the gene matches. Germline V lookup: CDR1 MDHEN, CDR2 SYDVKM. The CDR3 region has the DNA TGTGCCAGCAGTCGAAACCCAGGGGGTCTCTATGGCTACACCTTC. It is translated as CASSRNPGGLYGYTF.

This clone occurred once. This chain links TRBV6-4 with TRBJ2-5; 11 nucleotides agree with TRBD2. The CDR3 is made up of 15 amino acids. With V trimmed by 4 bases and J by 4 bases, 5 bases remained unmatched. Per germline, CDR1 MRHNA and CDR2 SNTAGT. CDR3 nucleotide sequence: TGTGCCAGCAGTGCCACTAGCGGGAGACCAGAGACCCAGTACTTC. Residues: CASSATSGRPETQYF.

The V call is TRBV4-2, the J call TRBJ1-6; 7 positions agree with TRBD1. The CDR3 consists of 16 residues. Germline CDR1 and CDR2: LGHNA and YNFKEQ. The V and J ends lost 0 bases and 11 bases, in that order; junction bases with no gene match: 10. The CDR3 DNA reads TGTGCCAGCAGCCAAGATCGCGACAGGGTGTTTCCACCCCTCCACTTT. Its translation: CASSQDRDRVFPPLHF.

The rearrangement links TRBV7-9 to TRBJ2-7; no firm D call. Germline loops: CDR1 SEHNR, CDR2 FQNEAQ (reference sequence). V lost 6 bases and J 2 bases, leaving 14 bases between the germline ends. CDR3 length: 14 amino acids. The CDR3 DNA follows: TGTGCCAGCAGGCCTCATTCCTCAGCCTACGAGCAGTACTTC. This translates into CASRPHSSAYEQYF.

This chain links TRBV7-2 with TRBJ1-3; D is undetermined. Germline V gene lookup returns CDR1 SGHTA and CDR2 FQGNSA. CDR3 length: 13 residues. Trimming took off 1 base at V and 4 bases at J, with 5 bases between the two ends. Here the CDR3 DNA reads TGTGCCAGCAGCTTAGGTGGCGGAAACACCATATATTTT. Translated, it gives CASSLGGGNTIYF.

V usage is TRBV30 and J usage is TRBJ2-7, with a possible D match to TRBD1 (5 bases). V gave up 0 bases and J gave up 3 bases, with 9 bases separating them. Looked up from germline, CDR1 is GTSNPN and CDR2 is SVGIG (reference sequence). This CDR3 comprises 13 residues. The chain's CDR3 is CAWSVRGSYEQYF. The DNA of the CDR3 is TGTGCCTGGAGTGTAAGGGGCAGCTACGAGCAGTACTTC. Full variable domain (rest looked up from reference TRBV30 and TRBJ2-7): SQTIHQWPATLVQPVGSPLSLECTVEGTSNPNLYWYRQAAGRGLQLLFYSVGIGQISSEVPQNLSASRPQDRQFILSSKKLLLSDSGFYLCAWSVRGSYEQYFGPGTRLTVT.

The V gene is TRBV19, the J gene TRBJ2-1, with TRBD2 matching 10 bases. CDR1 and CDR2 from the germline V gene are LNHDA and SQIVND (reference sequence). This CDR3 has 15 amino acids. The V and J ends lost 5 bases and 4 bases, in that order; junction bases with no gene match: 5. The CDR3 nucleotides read TGTGCCAGTAGTCCAGCGGGAGGGCTTTACAATGAGCAGTTCTTC. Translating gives CASSPAGGLYNEQFF.

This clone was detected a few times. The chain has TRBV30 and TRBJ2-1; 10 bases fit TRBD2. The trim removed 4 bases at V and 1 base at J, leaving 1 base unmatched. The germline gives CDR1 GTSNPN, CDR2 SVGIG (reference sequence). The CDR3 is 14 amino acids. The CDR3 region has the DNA TGTGCCTGGAAGACTAGCGGGTCCTACAATGAGCAGTTCTTC. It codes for CAWKTSGSYNEQFF.

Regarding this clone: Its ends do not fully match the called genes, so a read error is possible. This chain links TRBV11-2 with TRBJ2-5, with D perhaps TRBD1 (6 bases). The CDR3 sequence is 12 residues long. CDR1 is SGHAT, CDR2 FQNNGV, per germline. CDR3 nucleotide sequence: TGTGCCAGCAGCTTAGATCAGAGACAGGTTGACTTC. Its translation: CASSLDQRQVDF.

CDR3 sequence (DNA): TGTGCCAGCACCCTAAAGGGGACAGGGTCTGAAGCTTTCTTT. Translating it yields CASTLKGTGSEAFF. The V call is TRBV28, the J call TRBJ1-1; 9 nucleotides align to TRBD1. Germline CDR1 reads MDHEN; CDR2 reads SYDVKM. Trimming took 7 bases from V and 6 from J; bases not matched to a gene: 9. The CDR3 is made up of 14 amino acids.

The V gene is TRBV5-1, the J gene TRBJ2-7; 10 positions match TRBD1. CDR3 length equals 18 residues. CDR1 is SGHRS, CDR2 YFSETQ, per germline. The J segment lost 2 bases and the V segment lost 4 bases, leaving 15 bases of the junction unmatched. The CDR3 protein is CASSVPPPGTGETYEQYF. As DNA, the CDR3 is TGCGCCAGCAGCGTACCTCCTCCCGGGACAGGGGAGACCTACGAGCAGTACTTC.

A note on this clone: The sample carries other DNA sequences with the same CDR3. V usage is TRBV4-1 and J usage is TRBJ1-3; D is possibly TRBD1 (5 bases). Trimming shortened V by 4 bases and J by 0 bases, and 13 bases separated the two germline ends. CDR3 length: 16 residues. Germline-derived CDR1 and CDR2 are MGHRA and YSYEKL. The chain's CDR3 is CASSPGRAYSGNTIYF. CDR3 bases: TGCGCCAGCAGCCCGGGCAGGGCGTACTCTGGAAACACCATATATTTT.

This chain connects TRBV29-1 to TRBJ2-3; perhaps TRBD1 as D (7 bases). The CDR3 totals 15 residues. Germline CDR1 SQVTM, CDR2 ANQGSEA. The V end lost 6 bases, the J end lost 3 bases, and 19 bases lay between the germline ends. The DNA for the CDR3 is TGCAGCGTAGCCAGGGGGGCCCAGCAGACAGATACGCAGTATTTT. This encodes CSVARGAQQTDTQYF.

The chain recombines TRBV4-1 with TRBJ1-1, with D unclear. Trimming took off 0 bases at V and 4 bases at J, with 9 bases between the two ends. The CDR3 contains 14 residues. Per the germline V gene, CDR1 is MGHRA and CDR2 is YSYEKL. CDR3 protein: CASSQDSRVTEAFF. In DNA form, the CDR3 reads TGCGCCAGCAGCCAAGATTCGCGGGTCACTGAAGCTTTCTTT.

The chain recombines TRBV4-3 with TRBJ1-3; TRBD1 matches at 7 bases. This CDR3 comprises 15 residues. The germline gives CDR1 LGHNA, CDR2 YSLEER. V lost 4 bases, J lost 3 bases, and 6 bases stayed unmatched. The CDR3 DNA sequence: TGCGCCAGCAGCCGGGACAGCCAGAGTGGAAACACCATATATTTT. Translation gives CASSRDSQSGNTIYF.

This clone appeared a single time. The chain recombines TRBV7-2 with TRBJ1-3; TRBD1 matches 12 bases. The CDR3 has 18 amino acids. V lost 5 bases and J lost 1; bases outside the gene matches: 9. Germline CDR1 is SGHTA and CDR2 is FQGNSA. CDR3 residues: CASSRPGTGGASGNTIYF. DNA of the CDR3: TGTGCCAGCAGCCGCCCCGGGACAGGGGGCGCGTCTGGAAACACCATATATTTT. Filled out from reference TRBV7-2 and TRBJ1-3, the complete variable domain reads GAGVSQSPSNKVTEKGKDVELRCDPISGHTALYWYRQSLGQGLEFLIYFQGNSAPDKSGLPSDRFSAERTGGSVSTLTIQRTQQEDSAVYLCASSRPGTGGASGNTIYFGEGSWLTVV.

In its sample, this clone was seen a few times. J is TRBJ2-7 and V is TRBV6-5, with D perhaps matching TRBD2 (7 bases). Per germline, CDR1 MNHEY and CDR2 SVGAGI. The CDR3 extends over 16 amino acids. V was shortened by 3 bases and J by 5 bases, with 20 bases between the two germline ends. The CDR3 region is CASSYTQQSGGHEQYF. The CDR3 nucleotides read TGTGCCAGCAGTTATACGCAGCAGTCGGGGGGCCACGAGCAGTACTTC.